The following is a T cell receptor beta chain sequence with its context. The data derive from a study of blood T cell repertoires in COVID-19. The method was immunoSEQ multiplex PCR; TCRdb's version includes in-frame clones alone and lacks a portion of them. The table has about 250,000 clones, about nine tenths seen once. This CDR3 has 14 amino acids. CDR1 MNHEY and CDR2 SMNVEV come from the germline V gene (reference sequence). V was clipped by 5 bases and J by 1 base, with 11 bases between them. This receptor was taken from a man aged 25 to 40 with COVID-19, enrolled during active disease. The chain recombines TRBV27 with TRBJ1-1; the D is unclear. The sequencing sample was made of peripheral blood. CDR3 DNA: TGTGCCAGCAGTCCCTGGGCCGGGAACACTGAAGCTTTCTTT. It is translated as CASSPWAGNTEAFF.